One sample yielded the 13 T cell receptor beta chains listed below, sequenced in a study of blood T cell repertoires in COVID-19. The table came from immunoSEQ multiplex PCR; TCRdb's copy has only in-frame clones and leaves some out. The sample has tens of thousands of clones, nearly 90% seen once. Sequencing was performed on peripheral blood. These receptor sequences come from a woman in her fifties or sixties with COVID-19, enrolled during active disease.

J is TRBJ2-7 and V is TRBV30; 9 bases agree with TRBD1. CDR3 length: 13 amino acids. With V trimmed by 2 bases and J by 4 bases, 3 bases remained unmatched. Germline V lookup: CDR1 GTSNPN, CDR2 SVGIG (reference sequence). The CDR3 DNA reads TGTGCCTGGAGTCAGGACAGGGGTTACGAGCAGTACTTC. It encodes CAWSQDRGYEQYF.

V gene TRBV9 combines with J gene TRBJ2-7; D is perhaps TRBD2 (6 bases). CDR1 is SGDLS, CDR2 YYNGEE, per germline. This CDR3 is built from 18 residues. The V end lost 9 bases, the J end lost 4 bases, and 32 bases lay between the germline ends. The CDR3 sequence is CAIRAPLRGGSGKYEQYF. The CDR3, as DNA: TGTGCCATCAGAGCCCCCCTGCGGGGAGGATCGGGTAAGTACGAGCAGTACTTC.

This chain joins TRBV30 and TRBJ2-2; no clear D. Trimming took off 4 bases at V and 7 bases at J, with 10 bases between the two ends. The CDR3 sequence is 12 residues long. Germline V gives CDR1 GTSNPN, CDR2 SVGIG (reference sequence). CDR3 nucleotide sequence: TGTGCCTGGAACACCCAAGTCGGGGAGCTGTTTTTT. This encodes CAWNTQVGELFF.

CDR3 protein: CALTRAEKAFF. The CDR3 DNA is TGTGCCTTGACGAGGGCGGAAAAAGCTTTCTTT. This chain joins TRBV30 and TRBJ1-1; D not resolved. Germline V lookup: CDR1 GTSNPN, CDR2 SVGIG (reference sequence). CDR3 length equals 11 residues. V was cut by 7 bases and J by 9 bases, with 15 bases left in between.

The rearrangement uses TRBV29-1 and TRBJ2-5; TRBD2 agrees at 8 bases. Germline V gives CDR1 SQVTM, CDR2 ANQGSEA. Trimming cost V 5 bases and J 5 bases; bases outside gene matches: 4. The CDR3 is 12 residues long. CDR3 residues: CSVSSGGETQYF. The CDR3 nucleotides read TGCAGCGTTTCAAGCGGGGGCGAGACCCAGTACTTC.

The V gene is TRBV3-1 (or the pseudogene TRBV3-2), the J gene TRBJ2-2, with D hard to call. The length of the CDR3 is 14 residues. Trimming cost V 4 bases and J 6 bases, with 12 bases left between them. Germline assignment: CDR1 LGHDT and CDR2 YNNKEL (reference sequence). As DNA, the CDR3 is TGTGCCAGCAGCCCGAGACTTCTCCCCGGGGAGCTGTTTTTT. Amino acid sequence: CASSPRLLPGELFF.

This clone came up a few times. CDR3 DNA: TGTGCCTCCCAACGAGAAGCGGGAGCCACCTACGAGCAGTACTTC. This encodes CASQREAGATYEQYF. V usage is TRBV6-5 and J usage is TRBJ2-7; 8 bases agree with TRBD2. The V gene end was trimmed by 11 bases and the J gene end by 2 bases; junction bases not matched to a gene: 14. This CDR3 spans 15 amino acids. Per the germline V gene, CDR1 is MNHEY and CDR2 is SVGAGI.

The V and J genes are TRBV28 and TRBJ2-1, with D perhaps matching TRBD1 (6 bases). Germline CDR1 and CDR2: MDHEN and SYDVKM. V was pared by 5 bases and J by 5 bases, with 22 bases between. This CDR3 contains 17 residues. CDR3 DNA sequence: TGTGCCAGCAGTCCTCGGCGAGAGGGACACCAAAACAATGAGCAGTTCTTC. Its translation is CASSPRREGHQNNEQFF.

This rearrangement joins TRBV11-3 to TRBJ2-7; 7 nucleotides agree with TRBD2. V shed 3 bases and J 6 bases; nucleotides not matched to a gene: 8. The CDR3 totals 14 residues. Per germline, CDR1 SGHNT and CDR2 YENEEA. The CDR3 nucleotides are TGTGCCAGCAGCTTGGCTAGCGGACCTGTCGAGCAGTACTTC. This encodes CASSLASGPVEQYF.

This sequence joins TRBV7-2 and TRBJ1-5, with D tentatively TRBD1 (6 bases). Trimming left V 0 bases short and J 6 bases short, with 12 bases between. The CDR3 contains 15 residues. Germline assignment: CDR1 SGHTA and CDR2 FQGNSA. The DNA of the CDR3 is TGTGCCAGCAGCTTAGCGATAGGGGGTGGTCAGCCCCAGCATTTT. Amino acid sequence: CASSLAIGGGQPQHF.

The chain is built from TRBV11-1 and TRBJ2-7, with TRBD1 matching over 9 bases. Trimming removed 4 bases from V and 2 bases from J; junction bases left unmatched: 9. Germline assignment: CDR1 SGHAT and CDR2 FQDESV (reference sequence). CDR3 length equals 16 residues. The CDR3 region has the DNA TGTGCCAGCAGCTCCGAGGGCGGACAGGGGCCCTACGAGCAGTACTTC. Translated: CASSSEGGQGPYEQYF.

This chain joins TRBV4-2 and TRBJ2-7, with TRBD1 as a possible D gene (6 bases). Deletions cut 1 base from V and 2 bases from J, with 12 bases between. Germline V CDR1 and CDR2: LGHNA, YNFKEQ. The CDR3 consists of 15 residues. In DNA, the CDR3 is TGTGCCAGCAGCCAAGGGGCAGGGGTCCCCTACGAGCAGTACTTC. It yields the protein CASSQGAGVPYEQYF.

The J gene is TRBJ2-3, the V gene TRBV28; a possible D gene is TRBD2 (7 bases). Trimming stripped 7 bases from V and 3 bases from J, with 23 bases between. The CDR3 has 17 residues. From germline, CDR1 is MDHEN and CDR2 SYDVKM. The CDR3 DNA sequence: TGTGCCAGCAAAACGCCTGTGGGGAGGGGGAGGACAGATACGCAGTATTTT. It yields the protein CASKTPVGRGRTDTQYF.